This section outlines one TCR beta chain sequence together with its context. The antigen is undetermined. The same CDR3 also results from other DNA sequences found in this sample. These data originate in a study of shared clonotypes between healthy human individuals. Study-wide points: Since donors were few, the genetic and exposure-history diversity represented was limited. Estimated richness values were generally larger in naive subsets than in memory subsets.

Libraries were prepared by immunoSEQ multiplex PCR; TCRdb keeps only in-frame clonotypes and omits some of them. The sample contains roughly 810,000 clones, 90% to 98% of which appear only once. Naive-designated CD8 cells lacked CD45RO, were positively enriched for CCR7, and omitted terminally differentiated effector memory CD45RA+ cells. Each donor was a Caucasian adult residing in Nashville, Tennessee. This clonotype was sampled from a young man in good health. Sequencing input: naive CD8+ T cells sorted from blood.

For the CDR3, the DNA is TGTGCCAGCAGTTACTCGACAGGGGGGGGAGCCTACGAGCAGTACTTC. Encoded protein: CASSYSTGGGAYEQYF. The V call is TRBV6-5, the J call TRBJ2-7; 9 bases fit TRBD1. Germline assignment: CDR1 MNHEY and CDR2 SVGAGI. The length of the CDR3 is 16 residues. V dropped 0 bases and J dropped 2; count of bases not matched to a gene: 5.